The TCR beta chain described here comes from a study of graft-versus-host responses after intestinal transplantation. Background on the study: Recipients across the board were started on anti-thymocyte globulin induction, then kept on tacrolimus and steroids for around 3 years.

This clone was seen only a few times. Its antigen is not identified. Profiling relied on immunoSEQ multiplex PCR, and the TCRdb table lists in-frame clones only, not all of them. Of 100,000 or so clones listed, 80% to 95% were seen once; the top ten hold 0.15% to 0.2%. Study-wide results and limits: Recipient-marrow GvH clones were detected, some having first appeared in ileum or blood. Across patients carrying graft-donor T cell macrochimerism, allografts held high graft-versus-host to host-versus-graft clonal ratios.

This CDR3 comprises 11 residues. Per the germline V gene, CDR1 is MDHEN and CDR2 is SYDVKM. The V end was cut by 4 bases, the J end by 6 bases, with 6 bases between. The sequences come from unstimulated CD4+ T cells sorted from spleen or lymph node cells, collected before intestinal transplant. The TCR originated in a human donor who received an intestinal transplant. The chain recombines TRBV28 with TRBJ1-1; no clear D gene. In DNA, the CDR3 is TGTGCCAGCAGTTCCTTCCCTGAAGCTTTCTTT. This encodes CASSSFPEAFF.